Shown below are 7 T cell receptor beta chains from a single sample sequenced in a study of cytomegalovirus exposure and HLA in healthy donors. PCR amplification relied on 60 Vbeta primers (plus 13 Jbeta primers). The data were produced by immunoSEQ multiplex PCR, yet TCRdb's version contains in-frame clones alone and is incomplete. This table has a few hundred thousand clones, about 77% appearing once. Sequenced sample: PBMCs. The receptor set was obtained from a woman aged 30 to 39 in good health and CMV-seronegative.

A word on this clone: Germline is not matched at one junction end, which may reflect a read error. V usage is TRBV4-1 and J usage is TRBJ1-5; perhaps TRBD1 as D (5 bases). Germline loops: CDR1 MGHRA, CDR2 YSYEKL. The CDR3 length is 16 residues. DNA of the CDR3: TGTGCCAGCAGCCAAGAAGTTGGGGCCAGCAATCAGCCCCAGCATTTT. It codes for CASSQEVGASNQPQHF.

The chain is built from TRBV2 and TRBJ2-5; TRBD2 is a possible D gene (6 bases). The germline CDR1 and CDR2 sequences are SNHLY and FYNNEI. V was cut by 4 bases and J by 4 bases, with 16 bases left in between. CDR3 length: 15 amino acids. The DNA for the CDR3 is TGTGCCAGCAGTGCGGGGGTTCTGGGGGGAGAGACCCAGTACTTC. Translation gives CASSAGVLGGETQYF.

V and J are TRBV10-1 and TRBJ2-3, with a weak D call TRBD2 (5 bases). V lost 4 bases and J lost 4, with 12 bases in between. CDR1 and CDR2 from the germline V gene are WNHNN and SYGVQD (reference sequence). The CDR3 length is 14 residues. The CDR3 region is CASSVGLASDTQYF. The CDR3 nucleotides are TGCGCCAGCAGTGTCGGTCTAGCATCAGATACGCAGTATTTT.

The rearrangement uses TRBV6-6 and TRBJ2-3; D may be TRBD1 (6 bases). Germline V gene lookup returns CDR1 MNHNY and CDR2 SVGAGI (reference sequence). Trimming took 6 bases from V and 4 from J, leaving 11 bases between them. This CDR3 spans 13 amino acids. The CDR3 DNA reads as TGTGCCAGCAGCAGATCAGGGGCAGATACGCAGTATTTT. It translates to CASSRSGADTQYF.

This clone was counted between two and nine times. This sequence joins TRBV5-1 and TRBJ2-2; D remains ambiguous. In germline, CDR1 is SGHRS, CDR2 YFSETQ. Trimming shortened V by 4 bases and J by 6 bases, and 7 bases separated the two germline ends. The CDR3 totals 12 residues. The CDR3 sequence is CASSPVPGELFF. Written as DNA, the CDR3 is TGCGCCAGCAGCCCGGTCCCCGGGGAGCTGTTTTTT.

The V and J genes are TRBV5-1 and TRBJ2-1, with TRBD2 matching 9 bases. CDR3 size: 17 residues. The ends lost 4 bases at V and 6 bases at J; junction bases unmatched: 14. From germline, CDR1 is SGHRS and CDR2 YFSETQ. Written as DNA, the CDR3 is TGCGCCAGCAGCCTCCGGGGGATGGCGGGGGGGCCCAATGAGCAGTTCTTC. Translating it yields CASSLRGMAGGPNEQFF. Variable domain in full (rest from reference TRBV5-1 and TRBJ2-1): KAGVTQTPRYLIKTRGQQVTLSCSPISGHRSVSWYQQTPGQGLQFLFEYFSETQRNKGNFPGRFSGRQFSNSRSEMNVSTLELGDSALYLCASSLRGMAGGPNEQFFGPGTRLTVL.

The chain joins TRBV6-6 to TRBJ1-4; no firm D call. Germline-derived CDR1 and CDR2 are MNHNY and SVGAGI (reference sequence). V lost 5 bases and J 6 bases, leaving 10 bases between the germline ends. The CDR3 is made up of 13 amino acids. DNA for the CDR3: TGTGCCAGCAGTCAAAAGGAGCATGAAAAACTGTTTTTT. Translation: CASSQKEHEKLFF.